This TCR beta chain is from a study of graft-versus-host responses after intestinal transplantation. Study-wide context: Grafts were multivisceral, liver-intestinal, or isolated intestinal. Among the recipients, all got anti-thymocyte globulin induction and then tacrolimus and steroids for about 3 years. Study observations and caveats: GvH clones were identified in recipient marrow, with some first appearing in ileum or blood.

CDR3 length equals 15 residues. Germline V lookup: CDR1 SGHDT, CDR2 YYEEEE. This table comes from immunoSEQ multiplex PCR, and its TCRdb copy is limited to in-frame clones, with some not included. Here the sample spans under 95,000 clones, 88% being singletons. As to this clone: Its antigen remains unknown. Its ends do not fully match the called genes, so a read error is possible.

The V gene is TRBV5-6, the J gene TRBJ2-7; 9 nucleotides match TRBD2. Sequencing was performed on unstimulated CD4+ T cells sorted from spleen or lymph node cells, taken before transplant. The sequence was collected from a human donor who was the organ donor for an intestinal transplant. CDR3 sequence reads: CASSLVSGAGGPINF. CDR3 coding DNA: TGTGCCAGCAGCTTGGTTTCGGGGGCGGGAGGGCCTATAAACTTC.